The 7 T cell receptor beta chains presented below share a single source sample, sequenced in a study of regulatory T cells in long-lasting Graves disease. Time point noted: newly diagnosed GD, antithyroid drugs for less than 3 months. Extracted PBMC RNA gave rise to the TCR library. Investigators prepared the TCR beta libraries by applying iRepertoire HTBI primers and Arm-PCR of CDR3 regions. Each CDR3 protein is one row after TCRdb ran MiXCR on the multiplex PCR reads. This sample yields around 480,000 distinct CDR3 sequences, of which about 16% are seen a single time; just under 25% belongs to the top ten. These same data were also listed under a study on T cells in Graves' hyperthyroidism and ophthalmopathy.

Sequencing was performed on peripheral blood mononuclear cells (PBMCs), taken at new diagnosis, from a patient treated with antithyroid drugs. The receptors were sampled from a woman aged 35 to 59 with Graves disease.

Concerning this clonotype: It may be a read error: a sequence one base away is much more abundant. This chain joins TRBV2 and TRBJ2-5; 7 nucleotides match TRBD1. CDR1 and CDR2 from the germline V gene are SNHLY and FYNNEI. The CDR3 loop spans 15 amino acids. CDR3 amino acids: CASTEQGLLQGTQYF. CDR3 DNA: TGTGCCAGCACGGAACAGGGGTTGCTACAAGGGACCCAGTACTTC.

This clonotype has only a few counts. This chain links TRBV4-1 with TRBJ1-5, with 12 bases lining up with TRBD1. The CDR3 length is 16 residues. The V gene's germline CDR1 is MGHRA and CDR2 YSYEKL. With V trimmed by 3 bases and J by 6 bases, 6 bases remained unmatched. The CDR3 spells CASSQEGQGAGQPQHF. In nucleotides, the CDR3 is TGCGCCAGCAGCCAGGAGGGACAGGGGGCAGGTCAGCCCCAGCATTTT.

This clonotype was recorded many times. This chain connects TRBV6-5 to TRBJ1-1; D not certain. The CDR3 runs to 15 residues. The V gene's germline CDR1 is MNHEY and CDR2 SVGAGI. Trimming pared 0 bases from V and 6 bases from J, leaving 14 bases between. CDR3 loop: CASSYSRFTASEAFF. The CDR3 DNA reads as TGTGCCAGCAGTTACTCGAGGTTCACGGCTTCTGAAGCTTTCTTT.

This clonotype was seen repeatedly, ten times or more. The genes are TRBV6-1 and TRBJ2-7; 11 bases are shared with TRBD1. CDR1 and CDR2 (germline): MNHNS, SASEGT. The CDR3 covers 14 residues. The trim removed 6 bases at V and 4 bases at J, leaving 5 bases unmatched. CDR3 in DNA: TGTGCCAGCAGGCGGGGACAGGGGGAATACGAGCAGTACTTC. It is translated as CASRRGQGEYEQYF.

DNA for the CDR3: TGCGCCAGCAGCTTGGAGACAGGGGGCTACACCTTC. Translating gives CASSLETGGYTF. The rearrangement uses TRBV5-1 and TRBJ1-2; 7 nucleotides align to TRBD1. This CDR3 comprises 12 residues. The V gene end was trimmed by 0 bases and the J gene end by 8 bases; junction bases not matched to a gene: 1. Germline V lookup: CDR1 SGHRS, CDR2 YFSETQ.

This clonotype was seen repeatedly, ten times or more. This chain uses TRBV3-1 with TRBJ2-2; 8 nucleotides match TRBD1. Germline CDR1 LGHDT, CDR2 YNNKEL (reference sequence). The CDR3 totals 16 residues. Trimming removed 1 base from V and 9 bases from J; junction bases left unmatched: 10. The CDR3 protein is CASSQGQDRVGRELFF. CDR3 DNA sequence: TGTGCCAGCAGCCAAGGGCAGGACAGGGTCGGCCGGGAGCTGTTTTTT.

Many counts were recorded for this clonotype. The CDR3 loop is CASSSTTGGGTEAFF. The CDR3 DNA follows: TGTGCCAGCAGTTCGACGACAGGCGGGGGAACTGAAGCTTTCTTT. J is TRBJ1-1 and V is TRBV28, with D possibly matching TRBD1 (6 bases). The CDR3 contains 15 residues. CDR1 is MDHEN and CDR2 is SYDVKM in the germline V gene. V lost 4 bases and J lost 5, with 17 bases in between.